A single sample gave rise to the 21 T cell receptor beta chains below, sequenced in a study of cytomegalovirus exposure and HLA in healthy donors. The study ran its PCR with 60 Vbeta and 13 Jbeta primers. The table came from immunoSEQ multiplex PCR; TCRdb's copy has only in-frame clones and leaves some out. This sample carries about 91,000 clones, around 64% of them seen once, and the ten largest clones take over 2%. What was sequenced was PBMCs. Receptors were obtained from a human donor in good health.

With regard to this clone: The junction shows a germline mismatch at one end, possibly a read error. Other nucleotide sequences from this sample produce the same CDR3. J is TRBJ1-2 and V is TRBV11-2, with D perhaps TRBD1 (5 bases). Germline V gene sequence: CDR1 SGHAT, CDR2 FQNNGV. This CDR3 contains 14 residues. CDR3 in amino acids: CASSSGGASYGYTF. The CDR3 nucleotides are TGCGCCAGCAGCTCGGGGGGTGCCAGCTATGGCTACACCTTC.

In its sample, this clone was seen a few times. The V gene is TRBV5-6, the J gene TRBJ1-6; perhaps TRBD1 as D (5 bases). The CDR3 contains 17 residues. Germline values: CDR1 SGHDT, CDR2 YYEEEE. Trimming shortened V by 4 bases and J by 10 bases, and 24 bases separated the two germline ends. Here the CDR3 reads CASSQIQDGFIGSPLHF. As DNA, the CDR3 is TGTGCCAGCAGCCAGATACAGGACGGATTCATCGGGTCACCCCTCCACTTT.

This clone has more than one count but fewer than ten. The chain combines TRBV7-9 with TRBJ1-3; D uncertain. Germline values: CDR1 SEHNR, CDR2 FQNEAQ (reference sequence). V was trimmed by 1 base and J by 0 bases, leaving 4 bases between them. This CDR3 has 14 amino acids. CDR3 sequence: CASSLGASGNTIYF. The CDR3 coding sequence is TGTGCCAGCAGCTTAGGGGCCTCTGGAAACACCATATATTTT.

In nucleotides, the CDR3 is TGCAGCGTTGGGTTTCAGGGGAATCAGCCCCAGCATTTT. Protein product: CSVGFQGNQPQHF. The rearrangement joins TRBV29-1 to TRBJ1-5; weak D call: TRBD1 (6 bases). CDR3 size: 13 residues. The V end lost 4 bases, the J end lost 4 bases, and 11 bases lay between the germline ends. Germline V gives CDR1 SQVTM, CDR2 ANQGSEA.

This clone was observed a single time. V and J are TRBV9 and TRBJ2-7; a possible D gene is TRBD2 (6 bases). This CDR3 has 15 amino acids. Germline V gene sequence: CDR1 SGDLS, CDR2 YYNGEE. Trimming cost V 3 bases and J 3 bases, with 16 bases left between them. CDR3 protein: CASSASVEGGYEQYF. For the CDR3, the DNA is TGTGCCAGCAGCGCCTCGGTGGAGGGCGGCTACGAGCAGTACTTC.

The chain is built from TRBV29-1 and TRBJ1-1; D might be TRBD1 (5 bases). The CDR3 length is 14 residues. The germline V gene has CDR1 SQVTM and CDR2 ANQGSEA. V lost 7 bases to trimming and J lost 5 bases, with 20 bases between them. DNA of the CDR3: TGCAGCGCTCCGGGCCCGGGGGTTAGTACTGAAGCTTTCTTT. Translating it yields CSAPGPGVSTEAFF. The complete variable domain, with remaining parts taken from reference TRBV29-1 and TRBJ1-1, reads SAVISQKPSRDICQRGTSLTIQCQVDSQVTMMFWYRQQPGQSLTLIATANQGSEATYESGFVIDKFPISRPNLTFSTLTVSNMSPEDSSIYLCSAPGPGVSTEAFFGQGTRLTVV.

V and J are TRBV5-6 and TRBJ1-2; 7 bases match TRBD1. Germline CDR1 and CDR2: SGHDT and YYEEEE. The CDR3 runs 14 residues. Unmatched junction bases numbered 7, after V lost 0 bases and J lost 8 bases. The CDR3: CASSLAGVGGGYTF. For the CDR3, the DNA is TGTGCCAGCAGCTTGGCCGGGGTAGGGGGCGGCTACACCTTC.

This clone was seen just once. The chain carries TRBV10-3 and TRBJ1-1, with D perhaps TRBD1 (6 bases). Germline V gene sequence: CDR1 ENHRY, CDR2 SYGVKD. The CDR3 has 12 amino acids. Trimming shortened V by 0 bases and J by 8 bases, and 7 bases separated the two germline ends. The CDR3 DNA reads TGTGCCATCAGTGAGTCGGACAGCGAAGCTTTCTTT. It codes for CAISESDSEAFF.

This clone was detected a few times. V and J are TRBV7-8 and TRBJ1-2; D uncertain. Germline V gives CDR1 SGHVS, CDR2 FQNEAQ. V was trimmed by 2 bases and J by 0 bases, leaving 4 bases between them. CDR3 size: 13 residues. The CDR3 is CASSLLANYGYTF. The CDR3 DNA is TGTGCCAGCAGCTTACTCGCTAACTATGGCTACACCTTC.

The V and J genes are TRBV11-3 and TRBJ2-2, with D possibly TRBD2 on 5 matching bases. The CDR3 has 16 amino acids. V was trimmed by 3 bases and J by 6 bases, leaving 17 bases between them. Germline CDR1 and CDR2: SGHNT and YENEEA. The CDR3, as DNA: TGTGCCAGCAGCTTCCACGCGGGTACGCGTCCCGGGGAGCTGTTTTTT. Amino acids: CASSFHAGTRPGELFF.

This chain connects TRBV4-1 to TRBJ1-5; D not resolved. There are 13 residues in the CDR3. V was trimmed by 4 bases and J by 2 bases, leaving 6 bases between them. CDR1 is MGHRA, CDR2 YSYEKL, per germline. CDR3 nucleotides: TGCGCCAGCAGCCTTTCGGGCAATCAGCCCCAGCATTTT. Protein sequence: CASSLSGNQPQHF.

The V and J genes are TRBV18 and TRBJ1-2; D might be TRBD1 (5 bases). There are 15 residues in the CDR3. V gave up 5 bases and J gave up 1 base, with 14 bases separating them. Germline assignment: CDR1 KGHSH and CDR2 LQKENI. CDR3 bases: TGTGCCAGCTCATCTTCGCGGGGCGATAACTATGGCTACACCTTC. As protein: CASSSSRGDNYGYTF.

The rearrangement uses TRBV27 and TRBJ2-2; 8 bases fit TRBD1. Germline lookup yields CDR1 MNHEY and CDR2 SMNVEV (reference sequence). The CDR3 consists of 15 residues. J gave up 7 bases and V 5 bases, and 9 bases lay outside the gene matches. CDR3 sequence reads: CASSPRQGTNGELFF. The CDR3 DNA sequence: TGTGCCAGCAGTCCCAGACAGGGGACAAACGGGGAGCTGTTTTTT.

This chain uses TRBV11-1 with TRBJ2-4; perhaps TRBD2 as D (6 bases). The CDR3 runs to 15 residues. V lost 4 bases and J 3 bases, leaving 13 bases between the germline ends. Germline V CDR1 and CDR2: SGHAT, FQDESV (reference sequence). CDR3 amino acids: CASSSVGAGKNIQYF. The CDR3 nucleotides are TGTGCCAGCAGCTCCGTCGGAGCGGGCAAAAACATTCAGTACTTC.

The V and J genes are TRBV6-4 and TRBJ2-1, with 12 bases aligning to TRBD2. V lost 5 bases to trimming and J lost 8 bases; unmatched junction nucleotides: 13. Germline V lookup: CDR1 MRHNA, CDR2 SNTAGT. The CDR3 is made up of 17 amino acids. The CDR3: CASSQLAGGPVGYEQFF. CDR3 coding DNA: TGTGCCAGCAGTCAACTAGCGGGGGGCCCCGTTGGGTATGAGCAGTTCTTC.

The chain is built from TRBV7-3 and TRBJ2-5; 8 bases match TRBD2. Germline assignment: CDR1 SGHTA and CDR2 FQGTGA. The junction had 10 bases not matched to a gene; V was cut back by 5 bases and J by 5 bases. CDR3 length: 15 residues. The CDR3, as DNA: TGTGCCAGCAGCAAGATCGGGGGGGCAGAGGAGACCCAGTACTTC. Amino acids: CASSKIGGAEETQYF.

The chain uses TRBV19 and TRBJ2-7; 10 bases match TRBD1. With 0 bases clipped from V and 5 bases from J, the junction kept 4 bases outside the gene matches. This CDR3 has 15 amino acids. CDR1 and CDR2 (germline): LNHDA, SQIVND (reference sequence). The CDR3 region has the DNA TGTGCCAGTAGTATAGAAGGGACAGGGGTAAACGAGCAGTACTTC. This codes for CASSIEGTGVNEQYF.

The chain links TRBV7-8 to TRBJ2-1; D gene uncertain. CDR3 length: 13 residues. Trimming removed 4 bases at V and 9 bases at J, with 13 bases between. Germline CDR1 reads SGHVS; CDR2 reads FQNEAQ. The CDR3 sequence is CASSYLRQREQFF. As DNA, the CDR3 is TGTGCCAGCAGCTATCTACGTCAGCGTGAGCAGTTCTTC.

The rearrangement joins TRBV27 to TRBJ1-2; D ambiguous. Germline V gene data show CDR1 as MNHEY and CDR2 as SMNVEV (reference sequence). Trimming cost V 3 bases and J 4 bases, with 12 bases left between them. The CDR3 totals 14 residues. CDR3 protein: CASSFTRTGYGYTF. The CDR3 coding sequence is TGTGCCAGCAGTTTTACGAGAACGGGCTATGGCTACACCTTC.

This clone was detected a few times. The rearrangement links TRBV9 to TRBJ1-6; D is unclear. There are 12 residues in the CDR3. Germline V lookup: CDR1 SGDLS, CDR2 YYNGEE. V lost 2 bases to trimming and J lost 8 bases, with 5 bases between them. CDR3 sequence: CASSVQDSPLHF. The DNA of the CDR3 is TGTGCCAGCAGCGTCCAGGATTCACCCCTCCACTTT.

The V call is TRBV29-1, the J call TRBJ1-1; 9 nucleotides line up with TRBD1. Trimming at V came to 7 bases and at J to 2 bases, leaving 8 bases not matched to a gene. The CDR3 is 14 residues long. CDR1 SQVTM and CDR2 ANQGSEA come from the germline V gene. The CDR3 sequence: CSARPGQGNTEAFF. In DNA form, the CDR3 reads TGCAGCGCCCGACCGGGACAGGGTAACACTGAAGCTTTCTTT.